The rows below give T cell receptor beta chains drawn from one sample of a study of blood T cell repertoires in COVID-19. The method was immunoSEQ multiplex PCR; TCRdb's version includes in-frame clones alone and lacks a portion of them. Of about 100,000 clones in the sample, around 87% are singletons; the top ten hold about 15%. Sequenced input: peripheral blood. The receptors shown here come from a man in his fifties with acute or convalescent COVID-19. The CDR3 runs from the conserved cysteine through the conserved F or W. D genes are given only for firm matches. Clone size is shown for a subset of rows, as once, few, many or a class of expanded clone.

.	TRBD1	TRBV5-1	TRBJ2-5	TGCGCCAGCAGCCCCGGGACAGGGAGAACGGAGACCCAGTACTTC	CASSPGTGRTETQYF
few	TRBD2	TRBV11-3	TRBJ2-1	TGTGCCAGCAGCTTACCGGGGAGGGGCAATGAGCAGTTCTTC	CASSLPGRGNEQFF
once	.	TRBV24-1	TRBJ2-1	TGTGCCACCACCAACGCTAGGAATGAGCAGTTCTTC	CATTNARNEQFF
.	TRBD1	TRBV2	TRBJ1-5	TGTGCCAGCACCAGGACAGGTACTCAGCCCCAGCATTTT	CASTRTGTQPQHF
.	TRBD1	TRBV6-1	TRBJ1-6	TGTGCCAGCAGGGAAGGGACAGGGCGGATCCACTTT	CASREGTGRIHF
once	TRBD1	TRBV5-6	TRBJ1-4	TGTGCCAGCAGCTCCGGACAGGGAAAACTGTTTTTT	CASSSGQGKLFF
.	.	TRBV4-1	TRBJ1-4	TGCGCCAGCAGCCAAGGGGCGGGCGCAGGTAATGAAAAACTGTTTTTT	CASSQGAGAGNEKLFF
.	.	TRBV7-9	TRBJ2-2	TGTGCCAGCAGCCCCCCAGTCCTCAGGAACACCGGGGAGCTGTTTTTT	CASSPPVLRNTGELFF
.	TRBD1	TRBV7-9	TRBJ1-1	TGTGCCAGCAGCCCCCTGGGACAGGGGAACGCTGAAGCTTTCTTT	CASSPLGQGNAEAFF
.	.	TRBV11-3	TRBJ2-1	TGTGCCAGCAGCCCTGGACAGTCCAGGGAGCAGTTCTTC	CASSPGQSREQFF
.	.	TRBV6-5	TRBJ1-5	TGTGCCAGCAGGGAGAAGATGAATCAGCCCCAGCATTTT	CASREKMNQPQHF
.	TRBD1	TRBV12-3/TRBV12-4	TRBJ1-2	TGTGCCAGCAGTACCGGACAGGGGGTGAGCTACACCTTC	CASSTGQGVSYTF
.	TRBD1	TRBV14	TRBJ2-1	TGTGCCAGCAGCCGACGGGACAGGGGCAATGAGCAGTTCTTC	CASSRRDRGNEQFF
few	TRBD1	TRBV4-1	TRBJ2-5	TGCGCCAGCAGCCAAGAAGGGCCAGGGGGCTGGGAAGAGACCCAGTACTTC	CASSQEGPGGWEETQYF
once	.	TRBV6-5	TRBJ2-1	TGTGCCAGCAGTTACTCGATCGGGTCCAGCGAGCAGTTCTTC	CASSYSIGSSEQFF
.	.	TRBV28	TRBJ1-2	TGTGCCAGCCACACCCGAGGGGGACATGGCTACACCTTC	CASHTRGGHGYTF
few	TRBD2	TRBV7-6	TRBJ2-1	TGTGCCAGCAGCTTAAGTTCGGCGGGAGGGGTGGGCAATGAGCAGTTCTTC	CASSLSSAGGVGNEQFF
.	.	TRBV5-5	TRBJ1-5	TGTGCCAGCAGCTTGGGACAGAACAATCAGCCCCAGCATTTT	CASSLGQNNQPQHF
.	TRBD2	TRBV6-2/TRBV6-3	TRBJ2-3	TGTGCCAGCAGTCATGGGACTAGCATTCCAGATACGCAGTATTTT	CASSHGTSIPDTQYF
once	TRBD2	TRBV6-6	TRBJ2-1	TGTGCCAGCAGTCTCCGCCGGGAGGCGAGTGAGCAGTTCTTC	CASSLRREASEQFF
once	TRBD1	TRBV6-6	TRBJ2-1	TGTGCCAGCAGTCTACGGACAGGGGGGTACAATGAGCAGTTCTTC	CASSLRTGGYNEQFF
.	TRBD1	TRBV5-1	TRBJ1-5	TGCGCCAGCAGCCCACCGGGACAGGGTAATCAGCCCCAGCATTTT	CASSPPGQGNQPQHF
.	.	TRBV19	TRBJ2-7	TGTGCCAGTAGTATGGCCGGGGGAAGCTCCTACGAGCAGTACTTC	CASSMAGGSSYEQYF
few	.	TRBV14	TRBJ1-1	TGTGCCAGCAGGGAATCTAGGGGAGGGAGCACTGAAGCTTTCTTT	CASRESRGGSTEAFF
few	.	TRBV5-6	TRBJ2-5	TGTGCCAGCAGCTTGGCACTGACTATACAAGAGACCCAGTACTTC	CASSLALTIQETQYF
.	TRBD1	TRBV10-2	TRBJ2-3	TGCGCCAGCAGGGCGACAGGGGGCGAGACGGATACGCAGTATTTT	CASRATGGETDTQYF
.	.	TRBV7-8	TRBJ1-3	TGTGCCAGCAGCTCACCCCCCCAAGGGGGCTCTGGAAACACCATATATTTT	CASSSPPQGGSGNTIYF
once	.	TRBV28	TRBJ1-2	TGTGCCAGCAGTTCCTCCAGGGGCCGCTATTATGGCTACACCTTC	CASSSSRGRYYGYTF
.	TRBD1	TRBV19	TRBJ2-2	TGTGCCAGTAGTAGGGACAGGGTATTGGTCACCGGGGAGCTGTTTTTT	CASSRDRVLVTGELFF
.	TRBD2	TRBV29-1	TRBJ2-2	TGCAGCGTCGGGGGGGTCGGGGAGCTGTTTTTT	CSVGGVGELFF
.	.	TRBV11-2	TRBJ2-7	TGTGCCAGCAGGGGCCTTTCGGGGTACGAGCAGTACTTC	CASRGLSGYEQYF
once	TRBD1	TRBV5-8	TRBJ2-6	TGTGCCAGCAGCTTGGGGACAGGTTACGAGGCCAACGTCCTGACTTTC	CASSLGTGYEANVLTF
.	.	TRBV5-1	TRBJ2-7	TGCGCCAGCAGCACCAAACAGGGTAGCGAGCAGTACTTC	CASSTKQGSEQYF
.	TRBD1	TRBV28	TRBJ1-1	TGTGCCAGCAGCCCACCCGGGACAGGGTCGAACACTGAAGCTTTCTTT	CASSPPGTGSNTEAFF
.	TRBD1	TRBV11-3	TRBJ2-2	TGTGCCAGCAGCCGAGCCGCCGGGACAGGGAACACCGGGGAGCTGTTTTTT	CASSRAAGTGNTGELFF
.	.	TRBV24-1	TRBJ1-5	TGTGCCACCAGTGCAGGGCTAGAGAATCAGCCCCAGCATTTT	CATSAGLENQPQHF
.	.	TRBV28	TRBJ2-5	TGTGCCAGCACGGAAGGGGTTGAGGAGACCCAGTACTTC	CASTEGVEETQYF